This T cell receptor beta chain was recorded in a study of vaccination and CD4 T cells after COVID-19. As for the study in general: SARS-CoV-2, HCoV-NL63, HCoV-OC43 and HCoV-229E supplied the overlapping spike peptides used to stimulate cells. Study-wide findings and caveats: Convalescent patients showed a median roughly 90% of reactive clones that were seen only post-vaccination. From approximately 23 to 38, the median of SARS-CoV-2-reactive clonotypes rose without reaching significance.

About this clonotype: The antigen remains unidentified.

Time point described: late sampling 161 to 241 days after vaccination in a few convalescent patients. As for treatment: approximately nine-day PBMC culture with coronavirus spike peptide pools or control peptides (ViraFEST assay). ViraFEST enlarged antigen-specific T cell populations with peptide pools and afterwards sequenced TCRs. Sequencing of the DNA from cultured CD4+ T cells was carried out with the Oncomine TCR Beta short-read assay. TCRdb independently ran MiXCR on the PCR reads; one entry per CDR3 protein. The table shows approximately 24,000 distinct CDR3 sequences, with roughly 31% occurring only once. This CDR3 is built from 13 residues. The V gene lost 3 bases and the J gene lost 1 base, with 6 bases spanning the gap. Germline values: CDR1 MNHEY, CDR2 SVGEGT.

The V call is TRBV6-2 or TRBV6-3, the J call TRBJ1-1, with unresolved D. This sequence originates from a human donor who had recovered from COVID-19. The starting material was CD4+ T cells from blood, cultured in vitro, obtained about 7 months after SARS-CoV-2 vaccination. The CDR3, as DNA: TGTGCCAGCAGTTATACGGCGAACACTGAAGCTTTCTTT. It encodes CASSYTANTEAFF.